The rows below give T cell receptor beta chains drawn from one sample of a study of T cell repertoires in cytomegalovirus infection. Using its own MiXCR run on the reads, TCRdb lists one record per CDR3 protein. The sample carries fewer than 550,000 distinct CDR3 sequences, around 11% recorded once. Sequenced: PBMCs. The origin of the receptors is a human donor in good health (CMV status not recorded). Some clones in this sample may be carry-over from other donors' samples. Both conserved end residues are part of each CDR3. The D gene is left open where the match is weak. Only part of the rows carry a size: once, few, many, or a class if the clone is expanded.

>-|many|TRBV28|TRBJ2-2
CTKGELFF
TGTACCAAGGGGGAGCTGTTTTTT
>TRBD1|-|TRBV20-1|TRBJ1-2
CSARSDRDGYGYTF
TGCAGTGCTAGATCGGACAGGGATGGCTATGGCTACACCTTC
>TRBD1|many|TRBV7-2|TRBJ1-4
CASSDRDSTHEKLFF
TGTGCCAGCAGCGACCGGGACAGTACTCATGAAAAACTGTTTTTT
>TRBD2|-|TRBV30|TRBJ2-1
CAWRVAGGPYYNEQFF
TGTGCCTGGAGGGTAGCGGGAGGGCCTTACTACAATGAGCAGTTCTTC
>-|-|TRBV19|TRBJ2-1
CASSRFSNEQFF
TGTGCCAGTTCGCGATTTAGCAATGAGCAGTTCTTC
>-|many|TRBV7-2|TRBJ2-1
CASSLQLAYEQFF
TGTGCCAGCAGCCTCCAACTAGCCTATGAGCAGTTCTTC
>TRBD2|few|TRBV19|TRBJ2-3
CASSIPTSGRVTDTQYF
TGTGCCAGTAGTATCCCGACTAGCGGGAGAGTGACAGATACGCAGTATTTT
>-|many|TRBV7-9|TRBJ2-1
CASSSPTFGRNEQFF
TGTGCCAGCAGCTCCCCAACTTTTGGGAGGAATGAGCAGTTCTTC
>-|many|TRBV7-9|TRBJ2-7
CASSFGEGRLSYEQYF
TGTGCCAGCAGCTTTGGCGAGGGACGCCTCTCCTACGAGCAGTACTTC
>-|many|TRBV11-1|TRBJ1-1
CASSWGGWTSEVTEAFF
TGTGCCAGCAGCTGGGGGGGATGGACCTCTGAAGTCACTGAAGCTTTCTTT
>-|many|TRBV18|TRBJ2-5
CASSPSGRLETQYF
TGTGCCAGCTCACCCTCGGGCAGGTTGGAGACCCAGTACTTC
>-|many|TRBV11-2|TRBJ2-7
CASSLGHRITSSYEQYF
TGTGCCAGCAGCTTAGGACACCGAATAACGAGCTCCTACGAGCAGTACTTC
>-|many|TRBV18|TRBJ1-2
CASSPLDGLNYGYTF
TGTGCCAGCTCACCCCTGGACGGATTAAACTATGGCTACACCTTC
>TRBD2|many|TRBV12-3/TRBV12-4|TRBJ2-1
CASSLETSGYNEQFF
TGTGCCAGCAGTTTAGAGACTAGCGGATACAATGAGCAGTTCTTC
>TRBD2|many|TRBV6-1|TRBJ2-3
CASSGRTSGFTDTQYF
TGTGCCAGCAGTGGGAGGACTAGCGGGTTCACAGATACGCAGTATTTT
>TRBD1|many|TRBV12-3/TRBV12-4|TRBJ1-1
CASTRDRNTEAFF
TGTGCCAGCACCCGGGACAGGAACACTGAAGCTTTCTTT
>-|many|TRBV6-5|TRBJ2-7
CASSYGGATPYEQYF
TGTGCCAGCAGTTACGGCGGGGCTACACCCTACGAGCAGTACTTC
>-|-|TRBV5-5|TRBJ1-4
CASSLTDSNEKLFF
TGTGCCAGCAGCTTAACGGACTCTAATGAAAAACTGTTTTTT
>-|-|TRBV28|TRBJ2-7
CASSLVGRTYEQYF
TGTGCCAGCAGTTTAGTGGGGCGAACCTACGAGCAGTACTTC
>-|-|TRBV7-3|TRBJ2-3
CASSFGLGRDTQYF
TGTGCCAGCAGCTTTGGGCTGGGGAGAGATACGCAGTATTTT